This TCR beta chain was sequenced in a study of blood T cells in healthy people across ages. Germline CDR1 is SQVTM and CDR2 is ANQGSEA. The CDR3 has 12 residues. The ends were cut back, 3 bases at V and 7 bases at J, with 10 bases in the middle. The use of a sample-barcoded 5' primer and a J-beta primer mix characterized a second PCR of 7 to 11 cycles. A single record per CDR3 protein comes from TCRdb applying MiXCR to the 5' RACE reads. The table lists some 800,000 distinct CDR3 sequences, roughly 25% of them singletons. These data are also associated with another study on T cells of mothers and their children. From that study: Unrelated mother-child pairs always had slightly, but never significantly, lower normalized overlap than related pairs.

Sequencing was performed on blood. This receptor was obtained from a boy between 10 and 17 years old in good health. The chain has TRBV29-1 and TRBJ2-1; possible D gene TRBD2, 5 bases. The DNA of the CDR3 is TGCAGCGTTGATCTAGGACTGAATGAGCAGTTCTTC. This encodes CSVDLGLNEQFF.